What follows are 27 T cell receptor beta chains derived from one specimen sequenced in a study of Graves' ophthalmopathy and Graves' hyperthyroidism. The study amplified TCR beta CDR3 regions using RNA transcripts. A first-round RT-PCR used HTBI primers, followed by a second-round multiplex PCR. MiXCR was run by TCRdb on the multiplex PCR reads, yielding one entry per CDR3 protein. The table has about 480,000 distinct CDR3 sequences, about 15% seen once. Material: blood. These receptors were taken from a woman aged 25 to 45 with Graves' ophthalmopathy.

The chain employs TRBV5-5 and TRBJ2-5; 8 positions match TRBD1. There are 17 residues in the CDR3. The V gene's germline CDR1 is SGHKS and CDR2 YYEKEE (reference sequence). V trimming: 4 bases; J trimming: 2 bases; junction bases outside the gene matches: 13. CDR3 in DNA: TGTGCCAGCAGCCGCGGACAGGGACAAGACCTTCAAGAGACCCAGTACTTC. It yields the protein CASSRGQGQDLQETQYF.

In its sample, this clonotype was seen many times. This chain links TRBV4-1 with TRBJ1-1; 8 bases are shared with TRBD1. The CDR3 runs 14 residues. The V segment lost 2 bases and the J segment 1 base; nucleotides outside the gene matches: 0. Germline CDR1 and CDR2: MGHRA and YSYEKL. CDR3 amino acids: CASSQQGANTEAFF. Written as DNA, the CDR3 is TGCGCCAGCAGCCAACAGGGGGCGAACACTGAAGCTTTCTTT.

This clonotype occurred many times. The gene calls are TRBV9 and TRBJ2-7; either TRBD1 or TRBD2 may fit D (5 bases each). Germline CDR1 and CDR2: SGDLS and YYNGEE. The V end lost 0 bases, the J end lost 5 bases, and 12 bases lay between the germline ends. The CDR3 spans 14 residues. CDR3 DNA sequence: TGTGCCAGCAGCGTAGACGCAGGGCGGGACGAGCAGTACTTC. Protein: CASSVDAGRDEQYF.

Many counts were recorded for this clonotype. V and J are TRBV6-5 and TRBJ2-2; 10 bases match TRBD2. The CDR3 length is 16 residues. The germline V gene has CDR1 MNHEY and CDR2 SVGAGI. Trimming at V came to 7 bases and at J to 2 bases, leaving 7 bases not matched to a gene. The CDR3 is CASNSLAGVNTGELFF. The CDR3 nucleotides are TGTGCCAGCAATTCTCTAGCGGGAGTAAACACCGGGGAGCTGTTTTTT.

This clonotype was detected ten times or more. The chain is built from TRBV4-1 and TRBJ2-2; D is perhaps TRBD1 (6 bases). Trimming took 2 bases from V and 2 from J, leaving 18 bases between them. Germline assignment: CDR1 MGHRA and CDR2 YSYEKL. CDR3 size: 18 residues. The CDR3 coding sequence is TGCGCCAGCAGCCAACCCGTGGGGGCATCCGGAAACACCGGGGAGCTGTTTTTT. Amino acids: CASSQPVGASGNTGELFF.

The rearrangement uses TRBV7-9 and TRBJ1-5; D is unclear. Germline values: CDR1 SEHNR, CDR2 FQNEAQ (reference sequence). This CDR3 comprises 14 residues. V was clipped by 5 bases and J by 4 bases, with 12 bases between them. The CDR3 DNA sequence: TGTGCCAGCAGCCACCTCGGTAGTAATCAGCCCCAGCATTTT. Translating gives CASSHLGSNQPQHF. Using reference TRBV7-9 and TRBJ1-5 for the parts outside the CDR3, the full variable domain is DTGVSQNPRHKITKRGQNVTFRCDPISEHNRLYWYRQTLGQGPEFLTYFQNEAQLEKSRLLSDRFSAERPKGSFSTLEIQRTEQGDSAMYLCASSHLGSNQPQHFGDGTRLSIL.

This clonotype occurred many times. The V gene is TRBV11-3, the J gene TRBJ1-1; possible D gene TRBD1, 5 bases. CDR1 is SGHNT and CDR2 is YENEEA in the germline V gene. This CDR3 spans 15 amino acids. V was shortened by 4 bases and J by 1 base, with 13 bases between the two germline ends. DNA of the CDR3: TGTGCCAGCAGCTCCCGGTCCGGGGGGAACACTGAAGCTTTCTTT. Its protein product is CASSSRSGGNTEAFF. The full variable domain, with the rest looked up from reference TRBV11-3 and TRBJ1-1, is EAGVVQSPRYKIIEKKQPVAFWCNPISGHNTLYWYLQNLGQGPELLIRYENEEAVDDSQLPKDRFSAERLKGVDSTLKIQPAELGDSAVYLCASSSRSGGNTEAFFGQGTRLTVV.

Ten or more counts support this clonotype. V and J are TRBV12-3 or TRBV12-4 and TRBJ1-2; D not certain. The CDR3 sequence is 12 residues long. Trimming removed 8 bases at V and 4 bases at J, with 11 bases between. The CDR3 loop is CASVGRGYGYTF. The CDR3 DNA reads TGTGCCAGCGTAGGGCGCGGCTATGGCTACACCTTC.

This clonotype was seen many times. J is TRBJ1-3 and V is TRBV12-3 or TRBV12-4; possible D gene TRBD1, 5 bases. The V end lost 5 bases, the J end lost 2 bases, and 13 bases lay between the germline ends. The CDR3 has 15 amino acids. The CDR3 sequence: CASSKFGTAGNTIYF. The DNA of the CDR3 is TGTGCCAGCAGTAAATTCGGGACGGCTGGAAACACCATATATTTT.

This clonotype was counted many times. The chain links TRBV5-1 to TRBJ1-2, with D possibly being TRBD1 (5 bases). There are 16 residues in the CDR3. V was shortened by 0 bases and J by 4 bases, with 16 bases between the two germline ends. CDR1 is SGHRS and CDR2 is YFSETQ in the germline V gene. The CDR3 is CASSLDSNRRFYGYTF. The CDR3 DNA follows: TGCGCCAGCAGCTTGGATTCCAACAGGCGATTCTATGGCTACACCTTC.

This clonotype was seen repeatedly, ten times or more. This chain links TRBV24-1 with TRBJ2-5; 7 bases agree with TRBD1. In germline, CDR1 is KGHDR, CDR2 SFDVKD. The CDR3 has 13 amino acids. V lost 5 bases and J lost 7; bases outside the gene matches: 6. CDR3 loop: CATSADRVGTQYF. DNA for the CDR3: TGTGCCACCAGTGCTGACAGGGTAGGGACCCAGTACTTC.

This clonotype has only a few counts. The CDR3 DNA reads as TGTGCCAGCAGCTTAGGCGAATACTCTGGAAACACCATATATTTT. Its translation is CASSLGEYSGNTIYF. The rearrangement links TRBV11-3 to TRBJ1-3; no firm D call. The germline V gene encodes CDR1 SGHNT and CDR2 YENEEA. V dropped 1 base and J dropped 0 bases, with 7 bases sitting between them. This CDR3 is built from 15 residues.

This clonotype was counted ten times or more. The gene calls are TRBV15 and TRBJ2-7; D is perhaps TRBD1 (5 bases). Deletions cut 0 bases from V and 7 bases from J, with 10 bases between. Germline lookup yields CDR1 LNHNV and CDR2 YYDKDF (reference sequence). There are 13 residues in the CDR3. The CDR3 DNA sequence: TGTGCCACCAGCAGAGATCAGGGCCGGGAGCAGTACTTC. It encodes CATSRDQGREQYF.

Many counts were recorded for this clonotype. This sequence joins TRBV2 and TRBJ2-5, with D possibly TRBD2 on 6 matching bases. The CDR3 has 13 amino acids. V was shortened by 5 bases and J by 3 bases, with 10 bases between the two germline ends. CDR1 and CDR2 from the germline V gene are SNHLY and FYNNEI. Here the CDR3 DNA reads TGTGCCAGCAGTTCGGGAGAGGAAGAGACCCAGTACTTC. Translated, it gives CASSSGEEETQYF.

This clonotype was seen repeatedly, ten times or more. The V gene is TRBV20-1, the J gene TRBJ1-2; TRBD1 aligns across 7 bases. The germline V gene has CDR1 DFQATT and CDR2 SNEGSKA (reference sequence). V was clipped by 6 bases and J by 4 bases; unmatched bases: 8. CDR3 length: 13 amino acids. CDR3 sequence reads: CSAGRQGGYGYTF. As DNA, the CDR3 is TGCAGTGCGGGCCGACAGGGCGGCTATGGCTACACCTTC.

Details on this clonotype: Since a much larger clone is just one base distant, this may be a read error. The V call is TRBV6-2 or TRBV6-3, the J call TRBJ2-7; 7 bases map to TRBD1. There are 15 residues in the CDR3. V trimming: 6 bases; J trimming: 3 bases; junction bases outside the gene matches: 11. Per the germline V gene, CDR1 is MNHEY and CDR2 is SVGEGT. CDR3 amino acids: CASSPGQRFNYEQYF. The CDR3 DNA reads as TGTGCCAGCAGCCCGGGACAGCGTTTTAACTACGAGCAGTACTTC.

The rearrangement joins TRBV11-3 to TRBJ1-1; possible D gene TRBD1, 6 bases. V was shortened by 1 base and J by 1 base, with 10 bases between the two germline ends. The V gene's germline CDR1 is SGHNT and CDR2 YENEEA. This CDR3 contains 15 residues. The CDR3 protein is CASSLGRGQNTEAFF. CDR3 nucleotide sequence: TGTGCCAGCAGCTTAGGGCGGGGACAGAACACTGAAGCTTTCTTT.

This clonotype was picked up many times. V usage is TRBV5-1 and J usage is TRBJ2-5; the D gene is possibly TRBD2 (6 bases). Trimming left V 0 bases short and J 3 bases short, with 9 bases between. There are 14 residues in the CDR3. Germline-derived CDR1 and CDR2 are SGHRS and YFSETQ. CDR3 bases: TGCGCCAGCAGCTTGGTACGGGGGAAAGAGACCCAGTACTTC. Residues: CASSLVRGKETQYF.

This clonotype was observed at least ten times. V usage is TRBV30 and J usage is TRBJ2-5; D may be TRBD2 (7 bases). CDR1 is GTSNPN, CDR2 SVGIG, per germline (reference sequence). The V end was cut by 5 bases, the J end by 5 bases, with 18 bases between. CDR3 size: 14 residues. The CDR3 here is CAWGRGASAETQYF. Written as DNA, the CDR3 is TGTGCCTGGGGTCGGGGGGCTAGCGCGGAGACCCAGTACTTC.

For this clonotype: Since a much larger clone is just one base distant, this may be a read error. V usage is TRBV27 and J usage is TRBJ1-6; D might be TRBD1 (5 bases). The CDR3 spans 17 residues. Germline assignment: CDR1 MNHEY and CDR2 SMNVEV (reference sequence). The CDR3 region is CASSLDGRVGRISSLHF. The CDR3 nucleotides read TGTGCCAGCAGTTTAGACGGGAGGGTGGGGCGAATTTCATCCCTCCACTTT.

The table lists this clonotype with many counts. The chain uses TRBV29-1 and TRBJ2-7, with D unclear. Trimming took off 4 bases at V and 0 bases at J, with 16 bases between the two ends. The CDR3 runs to 15 residues. Looked up from germline, CDR1 is SQVTM and CDR2 is ANQGSEA. The CDR3 coding sequence is TGCAGCGTTGGGCAGCACACCCAGAGCTCCTACGAGCAGTACTTC. Encoded protein: CSVGQHTQSSYEQYF.

Points on this clonotype: A clone one base away is much larger, so this may be a read error. The chain has TRBV12-3 or TRBV12-4 and TRBJ1-1; D unresolved. V dropped 6 bases and J dropped 2 bases, with 19 bases sitting between them. CDR3 length: 16 residues. CDR3 loop: CASRFTDVGSNTEAFF. CDR3 sequence (DNA): TGTGCCAGCAGATTCACCGACGTAGGGAGCAACACTGAAGCTTTCTTT.

The table lists this clonotype with many counts. The junction departs from the called germline gene at one end, perhaps through a read error. This rearrangement joins TRBV5-1 to TRBJ2-2; D may match TRBD1 or TRBD2 (5 bases each). The CDR3 length is 15 residues. CDR1 is SGHRS and CDR2 is YFSETQ in the germline V gene. DNA of the CDR3: TGTGCCAGCAGTTCCGGGACGGCGAACACCGGGGAGCTGTTTTTT. Protein sequence: CASSSGTANTGELFF. Full variable domain (rest looked up from reference TRBV5-1 and TRBJ2-2): KAGVTQTPRYLIKTRGQQVTLSCSPISGHRSVSWYQQTPGQGLQFLFEYFSETQRNKGNFPGRFSGRQFSNSRSEMNVSTLELGDSALYLCASSSGTANTGELFFGEGSRLTVL.

This clonotype was found many times. V and J are TRBV2 and TRBJ1-5; TRBD1 matches at 7 bases. Unmatched junction bases numbered 23, after V lost 7 bases and J lost 2 bases. Looked up from germline, CDR1 is SNHLY and CDR2 is FYNNEI. The CDR3 sequence is 20 residues long. The CDR3 sequence is CASIAGFRDSQAGGNQPQHF. Here the CDR3 DNA reads TGTGCCAGCATTGCAGGCTTCAGGGACAGTCAGGCTGGGGGCAATCAGCCCCAGCATTTT.

Ten or more counts support this clonotype. The J gene is TRBJ2-5, the V gene TRBV20-1; maybe TRBD1 (6 bases). V lost 2 bases and J 1 base, leaving 8 bases between the germline ends. CDR1 is DFQATT, CDR2 SNEGSKA, per germline (reference sequence). The CDR3 is made up of 13 amino acids. The CDR3 loop is CSARRDTQETQYF. The CDR3 bases are TGCAGTGCTAGACGGGACACCCAAGAGACCCAGTACTTC.

This clonotype was seen repeatedly, ten times or more. The J gene is TRBJ1-6, the V gene TRBV28, with D maybe TRBD1 (6 bases). Germline assignment: CDR1 MDHEN and CDR2 SYDVKM. Trimming removed 1 base from V and 7 bases from J, with 8 bases in between. The CDR3 length is 14 residues. The CDR3 DNA reads TGTGCCAGCAGTTTATCGGGACAAAATTCACCCCTCCACTTT. Translated, it gives CASSLSGQNSPLHF.

This clonotype was recorded at least ten times. The chain combines TRBV5-1 with TRBJ1-2; D gene ambiguous. This CDR3 region has 13 residues. The germline V gene encodes CDR1 SGHRS and CDR2 YFSETQ. Trimming left V 0 bases short and J 4 bases short, with 7 bases between. The chain's CDR3 is CASSLEAVYGYTF. The CDR3, as DNA: TGCGCCAGCAGCTTGGAGGCCGTCTATGGCTACACCTTC.